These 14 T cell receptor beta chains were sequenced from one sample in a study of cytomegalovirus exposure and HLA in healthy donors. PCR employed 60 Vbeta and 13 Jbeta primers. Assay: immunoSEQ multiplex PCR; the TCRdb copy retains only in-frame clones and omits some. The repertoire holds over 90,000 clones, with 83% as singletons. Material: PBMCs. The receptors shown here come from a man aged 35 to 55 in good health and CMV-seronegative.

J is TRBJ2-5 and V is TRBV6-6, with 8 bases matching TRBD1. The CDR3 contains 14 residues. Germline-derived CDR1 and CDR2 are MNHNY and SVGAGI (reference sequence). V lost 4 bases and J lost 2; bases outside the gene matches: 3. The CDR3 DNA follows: TGTGCCAGCAGTTTAGGACAGGGTCAAGAGACCCAGTACTTC. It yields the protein CASSLGQGQETQYF.

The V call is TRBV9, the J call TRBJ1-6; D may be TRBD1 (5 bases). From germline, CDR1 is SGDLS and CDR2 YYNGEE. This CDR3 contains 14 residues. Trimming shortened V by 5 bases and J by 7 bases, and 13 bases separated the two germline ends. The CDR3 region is CASSIKGVNSPLHF. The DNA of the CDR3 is TGTGCCAGCAGTATAAAAGGGGTGAATTCACCCCTCCACTTT.

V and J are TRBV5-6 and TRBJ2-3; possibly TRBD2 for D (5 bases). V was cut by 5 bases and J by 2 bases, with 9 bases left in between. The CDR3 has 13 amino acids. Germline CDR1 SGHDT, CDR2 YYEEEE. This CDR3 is CASRLGPTDTQYF. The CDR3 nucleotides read TGTGCCAGCAGACTAGGCCCCACAGATACGCAGTATTTT. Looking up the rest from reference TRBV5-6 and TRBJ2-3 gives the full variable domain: DAGVTQSPTHLIKTRGQQVTLRCSPKSGHDTVSWYQQALGQGPQFIFQYYEEEERQRGNFPDRFSGHQFPNYSSELNVNALLLGDSALYLCASRLGPTDTQYFGPGTRLTVL.

The CDR3: CASSFGLTSGNTIYF. The CDR3 nucleotides read TGTGCCAGCAGCTTTGGACTCACCTCTGGAAACACCATATATTTT. This sequence joins TRBV11-2 and TRBJ1-3; no reliable D call. Trimming pared 3 bases from V and 0 bases from J, leaving 9 bases between. The CDR3 sequence is 15 residues long. Germline V gene sequence: CDR1 SGHAT, CDR2 FQNNGV.

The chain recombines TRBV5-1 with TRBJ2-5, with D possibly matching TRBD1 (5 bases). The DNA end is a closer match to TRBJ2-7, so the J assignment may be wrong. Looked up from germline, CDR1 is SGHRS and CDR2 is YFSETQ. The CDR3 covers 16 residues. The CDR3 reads CASSLARTQGSYEQYF. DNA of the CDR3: TGCGCCAGCAGCTTGGCCCGGACGCAGGGTTCCTACGAGCAGTACTTC.

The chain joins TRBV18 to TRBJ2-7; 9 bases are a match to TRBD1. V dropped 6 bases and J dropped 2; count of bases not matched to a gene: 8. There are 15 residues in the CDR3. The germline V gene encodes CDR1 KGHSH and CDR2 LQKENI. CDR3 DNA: TGTGCCAGCTCCCCAGATACAGGGGGCCCCTACGAGCAGTACTTC. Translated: CASSPDTGGPYEQYF. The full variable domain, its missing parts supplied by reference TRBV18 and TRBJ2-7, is NAGVMQNPRHLVRRRGQEARLRCSPMKGHSHVYWYRQLPEEGLKFMVYLQKENIIDESGMPKERFSAEFPKEGPSILRIQQVVRGDSAAYFCASSPDTGGPYEQYFGPGTRLTVT.

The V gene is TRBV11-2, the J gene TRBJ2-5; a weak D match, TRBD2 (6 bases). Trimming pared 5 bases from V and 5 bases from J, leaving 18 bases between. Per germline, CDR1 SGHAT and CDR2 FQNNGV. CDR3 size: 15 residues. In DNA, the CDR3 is TGTGCCAGCAGCCAATTGGGGGAAGGGAGGGAGACCCAGTACTTC. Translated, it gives CASSQLGEGRETQYF.

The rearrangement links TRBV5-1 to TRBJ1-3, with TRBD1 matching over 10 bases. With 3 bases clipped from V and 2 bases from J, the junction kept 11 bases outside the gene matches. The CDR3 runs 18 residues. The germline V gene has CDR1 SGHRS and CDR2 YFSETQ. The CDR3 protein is CASSSGTGVAQTGNTIYF. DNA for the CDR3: TGCGCCAGCAGCTCCGGGACAGGGGTGGCACAAACTGGAAACACCATATATTTT.

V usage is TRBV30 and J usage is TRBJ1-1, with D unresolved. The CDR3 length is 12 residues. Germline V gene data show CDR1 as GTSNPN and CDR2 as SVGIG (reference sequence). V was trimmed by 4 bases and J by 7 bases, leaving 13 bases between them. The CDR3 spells CAWNTATSEAFF. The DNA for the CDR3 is TGTGCCTGGAACACCGCGACTAGTGAAGCTTTCTTT.

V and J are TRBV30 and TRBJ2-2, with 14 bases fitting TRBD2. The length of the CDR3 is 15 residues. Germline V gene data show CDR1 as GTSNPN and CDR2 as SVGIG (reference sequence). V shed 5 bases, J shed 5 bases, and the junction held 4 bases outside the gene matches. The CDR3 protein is CAWGLAGGWTGELFF. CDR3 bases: TGTGCCTGGGGACTAGCGGGGGGATGGACCGGGGAGCTGTTTTTT.

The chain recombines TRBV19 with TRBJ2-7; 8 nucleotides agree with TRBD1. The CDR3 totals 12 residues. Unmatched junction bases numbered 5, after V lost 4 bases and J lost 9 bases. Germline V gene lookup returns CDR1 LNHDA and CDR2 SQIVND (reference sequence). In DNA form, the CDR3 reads TGTGCCAGTAGTACCGGGACAGGTCGGCAGTACTTC. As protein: CASSTGTGRQYF.

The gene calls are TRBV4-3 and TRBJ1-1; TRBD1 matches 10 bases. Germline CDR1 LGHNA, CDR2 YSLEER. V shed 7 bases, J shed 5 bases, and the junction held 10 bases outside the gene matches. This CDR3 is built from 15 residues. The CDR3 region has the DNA TGCGCCAGCACCCCGACAGGGGGCGTTCATACTGAAGCTTTCTTT. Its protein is CASTPTGGVHTEAFF.

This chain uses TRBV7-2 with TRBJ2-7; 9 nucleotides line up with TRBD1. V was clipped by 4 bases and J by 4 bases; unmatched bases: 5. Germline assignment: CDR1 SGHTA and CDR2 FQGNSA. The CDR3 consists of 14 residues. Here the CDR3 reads CASSYRQGVYEQYF. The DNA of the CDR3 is TGTGCCAGCAGCTACAGACAGGGGGTATACGAGCAGTACTTC.

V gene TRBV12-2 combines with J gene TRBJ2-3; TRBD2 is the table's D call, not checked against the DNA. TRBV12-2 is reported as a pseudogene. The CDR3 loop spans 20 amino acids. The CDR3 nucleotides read TGTGCAAGTCGCTTACCCCCGAGGACTAGCGGGGGGGGATGTTCAGATACGCAGTATTTT. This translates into CASRLPPRTSGGGCSDTQYF.